This T cell receptor (beta chain) was sequenced in a study of technical replicates of blood from a handful of donors. TCRdb's copy holds only in-frame clones and misses some; the assay was immunoSEQ multiplex PCR. The sample shows 70,000 to 80,000 clones, approximately 97% of them seen only once. In germline, CDR1 is SGDLS, CDR2 YYNGEE. V lost 0 bases and J lost 2, with 6 bases in between. This CDR3 comprises 15 residues. What was sequenced was T cells isolated from PBMCs. The source is a human donor in good health. The V gene is TRBV9, the J gene TRBJ2-6; tentative D call: TRBD1 (5 bases). CDR3 in amino acids: CASSVGGAGANVLTF. CDR3 bases: TGTGCCAGCAGCGTAGGGGGCGCTGGGGCCAACGTCCTGACTTTC.